These T cell receptor beta chains were read from a single sample in a study of T cells in Graves' hyperthyroidism and ophthalmopathy. MiXCR, run by TCRdb on the multiplex PCR reads, gives a single entry per CDR3 protein. The repertoire consists of 110,000 to 150,000 distinct CDR3 sequences, with around 21% occurring once and the leading ten covering 65% to 80%. The sequenced sample consisted of blood. The receptors were sampled from a woman aged 45 to 65 with Graves' hyperthyroidism that later progressed to Graves' ophthalmopathy. CDR3s leave out the opening cysteine and the closing phenylalanine or tryptophan.

j_call,v_call,cdr3_aa
TRBJ2-1,TRBV6-1,ASSPLGPGGLSEQF
TRBJ2-7,TRBV6-2/TRBV6-3,ASSYPGTGDYEQY
TRBJ2-1,TRBV5-1,ASSSRTSGRGTNEQF
TRBJ2-2,TRBV7-2,ASSPFLRAGGNANTGELF
TRBJ2-7,TRBV9,ASSTTSGSRSEQY
TRBJ2-2,TRBV7-8,ASSFRGGRAGYPNTGELF
TRBJ1-4,TRBV28,ASSLLAQSGGRKLF
TRBJ2-1,TRBV7-8,ASSLGNLAGSGGYNEQF
TRBJ1-5,TRBV28,ASSLLGTDNQPQH
TRBJ1-6,TRBV28,ASSSSGTGRASPLH
TRBJ2-1,TRBV20-1,SARDPGGTYNEQF
TRBJ1-1,TRBV19,ASSTDPSTVMNTEAF
TRBJ2-7,TRBV5-1,ASSLALLTQSEQY
TRBJ2-4,TRBV30,AWSVTGGDIQY
TRBJ2-1,TRBV19,ASREDVTTYNEQF
TRBJ2-5,TRBV20-1,SARPTIQETQY
TRBJ2-4,TRBV28,ASSLQGFGDIQY
TRBJ1-1,TRBV28,ASTAGMRNEAF
TRBJ2-7,TRBV7-8,ASSRGTSLTIGSYEQY
TRBJ1-2,TRBV28,ASSLSGFADYGYT
TRBJ2-4,TRBV2,ASSEPWGKNIQY
TRBJ2-2,TRBV4-1,ASSQDPGQHTGELF
TRBJ2-4,TRBV6-5,ASSYSGTGTGKGKNIQY
TRBJ2-7,TRBV7-9,ASSLGGTVYEQY
TRBJ2-3,TRBV30,AWMGTSEFRDTQY
TRBJ1-2,TRBV28,ASSPPQRPNYGYT
TRBJ2-7,TRBV11-2,ASSLDYEQY
TRBJ1-5,TRBV28,ASSSGLQPQH
TRBJ2-7,TRBV20-1,SASATSGDSYEQY
TRBJ1-5,TRBV28,ASSLHWNNQPQH
TRBJ2-3,TRBV7-8,ASSLDYLGTDTQY
TRBJ2-7,TRBV5-8,ASSSGPVGEQY
TRBJ1-2,TRBV19,ASSPPNSLGYT
TRBJ2-7,TRBV5-1,ASSLLGEQVINEQY
TRBJ2-1,TRBV4-2,ASSQDIAGRQF
TRBJ1-2,TRBV12-3/TRBV12-4,ASSLTGPTYGYT
TRBJ2-3,TRBV28,ASSLRTSGVDTQY
TRBJ2-1,TRBV12-3/TRBV12-4,ASSSGLAGGYNEQF
TRBJ2-7,TRBV20-1,SARGQAYEQY
TRBJ1-5,TRBV28,ASSFPGDQPQH
TRBJ2-1,TRBV29-1,SVFVGSGFGEQF
TRBJ2-1,TRBV19,ASSRRGQLAGHEQF
TRBJ2-7,TRBV7-6,ASSVGGGGPYEQY
TRBJ2-4,TRBV28,ASSVGGIAKNIQY
TRBJ1-5,TRBV19,ASSDRGRDQPQH
TRBJ2-1,TRBV7-3,ASSSGLAGQLPF
TRBJ1-3,TRBV20-1,SARETGSDGNTIY
TRBJ2-5,TRBV11-2,ASSLDLTVQETQY
TRBJ1-5,TRBV7-8,ASSQSDQPQH
TRBJ2-7,TRBV18,ASSDFSYEQY
TRBJ1-5,TRBV2,ASGSRFNQPQH
TRBJ1-1,TRBV29-1,SQGDTEAF
TRBJ2-7,TRBV5-1,ASSFGQGAREQY
TRBJ2-3,TRBV27,ASSSLAGAVDTQY
TRBJ2-7,TRBV20-1,SPGDQPYEQY